The T cell receptor beta chain under discussion was sequenced for a study of shared clonotypes between healthy human individuals. Comment on this clone: Antigen unknown.

Findings and limits, study-wide: Among donors, the sharing of clonotypes was expected to be influenced by sequencing depth.

It was across several immunoSEQ plates that each subset's genomic DNA was evenly split. Clones were sequenced by immunoSEQ multiplex PCR, and TCRdb holds only the in-frame ones, with some missing. This repertoire shows more than 1,200,000 clones, roughly 98.5% found once; its top ten account for roughly 0.35%. The sequence was collected from a man aged 25 to 40 in good health. The specimen was naive CD4+ T cells sorted from blood. Subset here: CD45RA+ positively selected.

The CDR3 sequence is CASRPGLAWKDTQYF. The CDR3 coding sequence is TGTGCCAGCAGGCCAGGACTAGCGTGGAAGGATACGCAGTATTTT. The V and J genes are TRBV6-5 and TRBJ2-3, with 9 bases that match TRBD2. Germline loops: CDR1 MNHEY, CDR2 SVGAGI. The trim removed 6 bases at V and 6 bases at J, leaving 10 bases unmatched. The CDR3 is made up of 15 amino acids.